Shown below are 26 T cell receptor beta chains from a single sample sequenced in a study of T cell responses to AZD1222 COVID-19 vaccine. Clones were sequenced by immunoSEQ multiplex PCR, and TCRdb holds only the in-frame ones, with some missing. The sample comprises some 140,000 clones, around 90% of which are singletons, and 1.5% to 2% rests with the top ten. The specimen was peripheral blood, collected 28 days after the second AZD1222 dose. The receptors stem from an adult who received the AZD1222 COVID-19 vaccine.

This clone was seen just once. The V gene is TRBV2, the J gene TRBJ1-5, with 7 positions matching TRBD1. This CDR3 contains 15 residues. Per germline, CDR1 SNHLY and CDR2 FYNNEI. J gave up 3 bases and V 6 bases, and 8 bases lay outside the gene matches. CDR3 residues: CASRLDRSSNQPQHF. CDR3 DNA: TGTGCCAGCAGATTGGACAGGAGCTCCAATCAGCCCCAGCATTTT.

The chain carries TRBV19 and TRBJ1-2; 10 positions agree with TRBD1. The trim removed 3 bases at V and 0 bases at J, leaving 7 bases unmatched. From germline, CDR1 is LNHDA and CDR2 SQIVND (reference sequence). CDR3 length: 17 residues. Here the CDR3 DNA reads TGTGCCAGTAGTATTCGACAGGGGGCCCTCACTAACTATGGCTACACCTTC. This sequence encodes CASSIRQGALTNYGYTF.

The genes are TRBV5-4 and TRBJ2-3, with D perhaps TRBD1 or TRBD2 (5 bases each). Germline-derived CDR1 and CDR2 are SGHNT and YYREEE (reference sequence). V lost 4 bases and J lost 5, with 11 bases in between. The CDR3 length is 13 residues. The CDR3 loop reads CASSVGRKDTQYF. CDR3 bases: TGTGCCAGCAGCGTGGGACGGAAAGATACGCAGTATTTT.

DNA of the CDR3: TGTGCCACCAGCCGAAACAGTGATTCCTACAATGAGCAGTTCTTC. This gives the protein CATSRNSDSYNEQFF. This chain connects TRBV24-1 to TRBJ2-1, with D unclear. Germline CDR1 and CDR2: KGHDR and SFDVKD. This CDR3 comprises 15 residues. Trimming took 7 bases from V and 1 from J, leaving 13 bases between them.

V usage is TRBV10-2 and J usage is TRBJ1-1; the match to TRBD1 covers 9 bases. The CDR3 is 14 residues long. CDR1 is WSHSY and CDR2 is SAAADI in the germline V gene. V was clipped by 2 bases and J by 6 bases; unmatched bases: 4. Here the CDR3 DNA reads TGCGCCAGCAGTGAGACAGGGGGCGCACCTGAAGCTTTCTTT. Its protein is CASSETGGAPEAFF.

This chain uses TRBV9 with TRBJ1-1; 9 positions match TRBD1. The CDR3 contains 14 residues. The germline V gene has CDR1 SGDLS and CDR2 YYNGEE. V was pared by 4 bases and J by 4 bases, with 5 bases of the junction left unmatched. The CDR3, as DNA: TGTGCCAGCAGCCCCGGGACAGGGATCACTGAAGCTTTCTTT. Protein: CASSPGTGITEAFF. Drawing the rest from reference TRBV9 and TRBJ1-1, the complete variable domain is DSGVTQTPKHLITATGQRVTLRCSPRSGDLSVYWYQQSLDQGLQFLIQYYNGEERAKGNILERFSAQQFPDLHSELNLSSLELGDSALYFCASSPGTGITEAFFGQGTRLTVV.

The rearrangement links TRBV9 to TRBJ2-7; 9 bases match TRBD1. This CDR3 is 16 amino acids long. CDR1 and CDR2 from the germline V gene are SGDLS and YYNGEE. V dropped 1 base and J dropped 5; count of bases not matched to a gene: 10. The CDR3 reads CASSVRSGTGWNEQYF. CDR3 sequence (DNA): TGTGCCAGCAGCGTACGGTCCGGGACAGGGTGGAACGAGCAGTACTTC.

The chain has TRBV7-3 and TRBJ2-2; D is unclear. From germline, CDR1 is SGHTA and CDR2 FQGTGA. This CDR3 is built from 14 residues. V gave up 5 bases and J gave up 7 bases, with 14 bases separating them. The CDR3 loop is CASSPSSANGELFF. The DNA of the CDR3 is TGTGCCAGCAGCCCTTCGAGCGCCAACGGGGAGCTGTTTTTT.

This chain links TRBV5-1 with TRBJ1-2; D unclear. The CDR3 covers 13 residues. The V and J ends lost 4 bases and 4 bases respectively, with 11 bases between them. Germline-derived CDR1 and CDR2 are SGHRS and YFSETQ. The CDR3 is CASSHGPSYGYTF. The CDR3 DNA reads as TGCGCCAGCAGCCACGGGCCCTCCTATGGCTACACCTTC. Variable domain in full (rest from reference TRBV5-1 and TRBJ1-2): KAGVTQTPRYLIKTRGQQVTLSCSPISGHRSVSWYQQTPGQGLQFLFEYFSETQRNKGNFPGRFSGRQFSNSRSEMNVSTLELGDSALYLCASSHGPSYGYTFGSGTRLTVV.

CDR3 in DNA: TGTGCCAGCAGTTACCCCACATCGGGCTGGGGGTACAATGAGCAGTTCTTC. Encoded protein: CASSYPTSGWGYNEQFF. The chain uses TRBV6-2 or TRBV6-3 and TRBJ2-1; D may correspond to TRBD1 or TRBD2 (5 bases each). This CDR3 has 17 residues. V lost 2 bases to trimming and J lost 4 bases, with 18 bases between them. Germline lookup yields CDR1 MNHEY and CDR2 SVGEGT.

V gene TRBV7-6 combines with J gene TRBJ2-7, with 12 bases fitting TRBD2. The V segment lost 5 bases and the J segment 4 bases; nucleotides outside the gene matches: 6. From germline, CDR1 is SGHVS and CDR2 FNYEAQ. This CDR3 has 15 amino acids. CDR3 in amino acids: CASSRLAGEYYEQYV. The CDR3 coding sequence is TGTGCCAGCAGCCGACTAGCGGGAGAGTATTACGAGCAGTACGTC.

The CDR3 reads CASSVATRGTGELFF. Here the CDR3 DNA reads TGTGCCAGCAGCGTAGCTACGCGGGGCACCGGGGAGCTGTTTTTT. The chain links TRBV9 to TRBJ2-2, with a possible D match to TRBD2 (6 bases). CDR3 length: 15 residues. The germline V and J ends were trimmed by 0 bases and 4 bases, with 10 bases remaining between them. Germline V gene sequence: CDR1 SGDLS, CDR2 YYNGEE.

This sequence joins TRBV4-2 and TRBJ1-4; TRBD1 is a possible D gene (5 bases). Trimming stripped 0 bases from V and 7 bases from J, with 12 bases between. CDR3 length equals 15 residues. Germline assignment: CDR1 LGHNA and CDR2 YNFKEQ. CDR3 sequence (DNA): TGTGCCAGCAGCCAAGATAGGGAAGGGGTTGAAAAACTGTTTTTT. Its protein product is CASSQDREGVEKLFF.

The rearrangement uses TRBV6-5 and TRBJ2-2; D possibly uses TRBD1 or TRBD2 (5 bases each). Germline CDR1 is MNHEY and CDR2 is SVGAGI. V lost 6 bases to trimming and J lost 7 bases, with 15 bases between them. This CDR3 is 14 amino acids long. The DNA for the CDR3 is TGTGCCAGCAGGAAGCCGGGACGGGACGGGGAGCTGTTTTTT. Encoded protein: CASRKPGRDGELFF.

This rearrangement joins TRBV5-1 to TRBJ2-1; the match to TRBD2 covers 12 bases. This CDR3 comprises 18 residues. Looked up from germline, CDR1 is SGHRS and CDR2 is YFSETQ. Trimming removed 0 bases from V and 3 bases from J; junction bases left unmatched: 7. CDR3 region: CASSLGLAGVGRYNEQFF. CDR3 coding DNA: TGCGCCAGCAGCTTGGGACTAGCGGGAGTGGGCCGCTACAATGAGCAGTTCTTC.

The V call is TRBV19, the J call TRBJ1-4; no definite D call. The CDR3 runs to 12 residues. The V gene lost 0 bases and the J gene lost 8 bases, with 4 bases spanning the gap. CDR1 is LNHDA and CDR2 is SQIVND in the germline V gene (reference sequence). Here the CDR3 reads CASSIDREKLFF. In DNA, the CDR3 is TGTGCCAGTAGTATAGACCGGGAAAAACTGTTTTTT.

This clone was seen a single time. The DNA of the CDR3 is TGCGCCAGCAGCTTGTCCGGGGCTTTGTACAATGAGCAGTTCTTC. Amino acid sequence: CASSLSGALYNEQFF. This chain uses TRBV5-1 with TRBJ2-1; tentatively, D is TRBD1 or TRBD2 (5 bases each). V lost 1 base, J lost 4 bases, and 12 bases lay in between. The CDR3 has 15 amino acids. Germline values: CDR1 SGHRS, CDR2 YFSETQ.

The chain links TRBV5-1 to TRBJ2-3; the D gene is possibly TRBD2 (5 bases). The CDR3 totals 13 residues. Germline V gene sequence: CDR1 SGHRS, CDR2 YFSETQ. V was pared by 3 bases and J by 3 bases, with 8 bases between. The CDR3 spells CASSSGMTDTQYF. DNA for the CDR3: TGCGCCAGCAGCTCCGGGATGACAGATACGCAGTATTTT.

CDR3 DNA sequence: TGTGCCAGTAGTGGCGGAAGGGGGCTTTCAGATACGCAGTATTTT. As protein: CASSGGRGLSDTQYF. The chain recombines TRBV19 with TRBJ2-3, with 7 bases that match TRBD1. Per germline, CDR1 LNHDA and CDR2 SQIVND (reference sequence). CDR3 length: 15 amino acids. Trimming cost V 5 bases and J 4 bases; bases outside gene matches: 9.

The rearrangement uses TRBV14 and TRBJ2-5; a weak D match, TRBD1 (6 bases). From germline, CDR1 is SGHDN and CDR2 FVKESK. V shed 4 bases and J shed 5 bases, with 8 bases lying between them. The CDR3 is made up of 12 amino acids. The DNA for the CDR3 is TGTGCCAGCAGCCCTGGGGGCGAGACCCAGTACTTC. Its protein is CASSPGGETQYF.

This CDR3 is CASRTQENTEAFF. The DNA for the CDR3 is TGTGCCAGCAGAACACAGGAGAACACTGAAGCTTTCTTT. The V gene is TRBV12-3 or TRBV12-4, the J gene TRBJ1-1; tentative D call: TRBD1 (5 bases). V lost 6 bases and J 1 base, leaving 9 bases between the germline ends. This CDR3 comprises 13 residues.

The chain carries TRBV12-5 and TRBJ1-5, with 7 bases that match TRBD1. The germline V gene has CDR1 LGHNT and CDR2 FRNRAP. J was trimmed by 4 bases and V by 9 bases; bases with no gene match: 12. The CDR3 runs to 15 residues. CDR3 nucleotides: TGTGCTAGCCAGGAGGGACAGTCCAGTAATCAGCCCCAGCATTTT. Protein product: CASQEGQSSNQPQHF. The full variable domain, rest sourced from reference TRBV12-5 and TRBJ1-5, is DARVTQTPRHKVTEMGQEVTMRCQPILGHNTVFWYRQTMMQGLELLAYFRNRAPLDDSGMPKDRFSAEMPDATLATLKIQPSEPRDSAVYFCASQEGQSSNQPQHFGDGTRLSIL.

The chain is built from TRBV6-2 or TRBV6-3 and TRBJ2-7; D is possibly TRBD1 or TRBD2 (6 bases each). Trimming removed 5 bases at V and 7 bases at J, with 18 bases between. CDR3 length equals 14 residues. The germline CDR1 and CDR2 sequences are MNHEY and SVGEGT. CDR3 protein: CASSKPQGLGEQYV. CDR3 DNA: TGTGCCAGCAGTAAGCCACAGGGACTGGGGGAGCAGTACGTC.

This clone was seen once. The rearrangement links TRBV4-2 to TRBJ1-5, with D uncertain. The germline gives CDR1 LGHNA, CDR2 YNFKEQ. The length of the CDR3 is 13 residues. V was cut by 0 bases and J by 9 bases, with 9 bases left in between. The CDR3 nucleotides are TGTGCCAGCAGCCAAGATCGGCCCGGGCCCCAGCATTTT. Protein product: CASSQDRPGPQHF.

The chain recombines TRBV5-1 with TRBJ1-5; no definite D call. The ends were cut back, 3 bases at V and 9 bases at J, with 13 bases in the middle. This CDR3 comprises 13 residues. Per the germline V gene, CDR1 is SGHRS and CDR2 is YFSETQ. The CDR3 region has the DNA TGCGCCAGCAGCTGGGTCAGTTCAGGGCCCCAGCATTTT. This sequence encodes CASSWVSSGPQHF.

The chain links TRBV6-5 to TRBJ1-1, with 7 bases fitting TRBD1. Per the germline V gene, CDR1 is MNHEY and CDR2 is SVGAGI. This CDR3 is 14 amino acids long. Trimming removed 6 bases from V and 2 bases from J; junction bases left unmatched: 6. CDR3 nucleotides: TGTGCCAGCAGGTCAGGGGGAGGAAACACTGAAGCTTTCTTT. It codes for CASRSGGGNTEAFF.